Only a few counts were recorded for the clone carrying this T cell receptor (beta chain). V shed 5 bases and J 10 bases; nucleotides not matched to a gene: 3. The CDR3 totals 11 residues. Germline V lookup: CDR1 MDHEN, CDR2 SYDVKM. The data belong to a study of blood T cells in healthy people across ages. Primed by a sample-barcoded 5' primer and a J-beta primer mix, a second PCR proceeded for roughly 6 to 12 cycles. In TCRdb, the 5' RACE reads were re-called with MiXCR into one record per CDR3 protein. This table has under 1,000,000 distinct CDR3 sequences, 35% to 60% appearing once. The sample was blood. The sequence was collected from a man aged 80 or over in good health. The chain is built from TRBV28 and TRBJ1-1; 8 positions agree with TRBD1. The CDR3: CASSTGTGAFF. CDR3 DNA sequence: TGTGCCAGCAGTACCGGGACAGGAGCTTTCTTT.